The 27 T cell receptor beta chains given below trace back to one sample, sequenced in a study of patients and donors after allogeneic stem cell transplantation. TCRdb itself ran the RT-PCR reads through MiXCR, one entry per CDR3 protein. The sample records roughly 960,000 distinct CDR3 sequences, roughly 18% being singletons. Source material: blood, either unsorted or a sorted T cell fraction (not recorded which). The receptors here all came from a human donor who was either an allogeneic HSCT recipient or a stem cell or donor lymphocyte infusion donor (not recorded which). It is not recorded whose cells these are; they may come from a transplant donor.

The V call is TRBV20-1, the J call TRBJ2-3; D ambiguous. V lost 2 bases to trimming and J lost 5 bases, with 8 bases between them. The germline V gene encodes CDR1 DFQATT and CDR2 SNEGSKA (reference sequence). This CDR3 spans 12 amino acids. CDR3 sequence reads: CSARSSIDTQYF. CDR3 nucleotides: TGCAGTGCTAGATCTTCAATAGATACGCAGTATTTT.

This sequence joins TRBV29-1 and TRBJ2-3, with 7 bases matching TRBD2. The CDR3 runs to 14 residues. Germline V CDR1 and CDR2: SQVTM, ANQGSEA. Trimming took 7 bases from V and 2 from J; bases not matched to a gene: 9. CDR3 sequence reads: CSAVSGTITDTQYF. CDR3 bases: TGCAGCGCGGTTTCCGGGACTATCACAGATACGCAGTATTTT.

This chain connects TRBV20-1 to TRBJ1-4; D perhaps matches TRBD1 (5 bases). Trimming stripped 5 bases from V and 7 bases from J, with 17 bases between. The germline CDR1 and CDR2 sequences are DFQATT and SNEGSKA (reference sequence). The CDR3 contains 14 residues. For the CDR3, the DNA is TGCAGTGCTCCGGGCGCCAGGGCGAGTGAAAAACTGTTTTTT. Protein: CSAPGARASEKLFF.

In nucleotides, the CDR3 is TGTGCCAGCAGTGAACTGGGAGGGACTATAGTGGCCGGGGAGCTGTTTTTT. This translates into CASSELGGTIVAGELFF. The rearrangement links TRBV2 to TRBJ2-2; 7 bases are shared with TRBD2. Trimming took 2 bases from V and 6 from J; bases not matched to a gene: 12. CDR1 and CDR2 (germline): SNHLY, FYNNEI. The CDR3 consists of 17 residues.

The chain links TRBV3-1 to TRBJ2-5; D is undetermined. Germline V lookup: CDR1 LGHDT, CDR2 YNNKEL (reference sequence). The CDR3 has 16 amino acids. Trimming took 1 base from V and 3 from J, leaving 15 bases between them. In DNA form, the CDR3 reads TGTGCCAGCAGCCAAGGCCTACGGGCAGTAAAAGAGACCCAGTACTTC. Its protein is CASSQGLRAVKETQYF.

This clonotype came up a few times. The rearrangement joins TRBV20-1 to TRBJ1-1; D uncertain. With 6 bases removed from V and 1 base from J, the gap between germline ends came to 15 bases. The CDR3 extends over 14 amino acids. Germline CDR1 and CDR2: DFQATT and SNEGSKA (reference sequence). CDR3 region: CSAPRGNPNTEAFF. The DNA of the CDR3 is TGCAGTGCCCCACGGGGAAACCCGAACACTGAAGCTTTCTTT.

The gene calls are TRBV4-1 and TRBJ1-1, with a possible D match to TRBD1 (6 bases). Germline CDR1 and CDR2: MGHRA and YSYEKL. The germline V and J ends were trimmed by 3 bases and 4 bases, with 15 bases remaining between them. This CDR3 has 15 residues. DNA for the CDR3: TGCGCCAGCAGCCAGCTAGGGGGAGTCCGCACTGAAGCTTTCTTT. Protein: CASSQLGGVRTEAFF.

This clonotype was seen at least ten times. The V gene is TRBV4-1, the J gene TRBJ1-1; D is perhaps TRBD1 (6 bases). With 8 bases removed from V and 4 bases from J, the gap between germline ends came to 17 bases. The germline V gene encodes CDR1 MGHRA and CDR2 YSYEKL. This CDR3 comprises 14 residues. CDR3 loop: CASQRGVGSTEAFF. CDR3 in DNA: TGCGCCAGCCAAAGGGGGGTCGGGAGCACTGAAGCTTTCTTT.

This clonotype was seen repeatedly, ten times or more. This chain links TRBV12-3 or TRBV12-4 with TRBJ1-1, with a possible D match to TRBD1 (6 bases). Trimming stripped 4 bases from V and 2 bases from J, with 11 bases between. The CDR3 extends over 14 amino acids. As DNA, the CDR3 is TGTGCCAGCAGTTCTTTGACAGGTAACACTGAAGCTTTCTTT. Protein: CASSSLTGNTEAFF.

The chain joins TRBV5-5 to TRBJ2-4; no clear D. Germline CDR1 SGHKS, CDR2 YYEKEE (reference sequence). The ends were cut back, 1 base at V and 3 bases at J, with 14 bases in the middle. The CDR3 contains 16 residues. CDR3 in DNA: TGTGCCAGCAGCTTGACCCCGGGTAGAGGCAAAAACATTCAGTACTTC. Its protein product is CASSLTPGRGKNIQYF.

V usage is TRBV6-1 and J usage is TRBJ2-1, with 12 bases that match TRBD2. Trimming at V came to 5 bases and at J to 5 bases, leaving 7 bases not matched to a gene. CDR1 and CDR2 from the germline V gene are MNHNS and SASEGT. The CDR3 extends over 16 amino acids. CDR3 sequence: CASSRLAGVVDNEQFF. The DNA of the CDR3 is TGTGCCAGCAGTAGACTAGCGGGAGTGGTGGACAATGAGCAGTTCTTC.

This clonotype has a handful of counts. The rearrangement links TRBV4-1 to TRBJ1-1; the D is unclear. This CDR3 region has 14 residues. The germline V gene encodes CDR1 MGHRA and CDR2 YSYEKL. The V end was cut by 1 base, the J end by 7 bases, with 13 bases between. The CDR3 sequence is CASSQAQRAFEAFF. Here the CDR3 DNA reads TGCGCCAGCAGCCAAGCGCAGCGGGCGTTTGAAGCTTTCTTT.

V gene TRBV2 combines with J gene TRBJ2-7; TRBD2 agrees at 14 bases. Germline trimming cut 6 bases from V and 6 bases from J; bases unmatched to any gene: 4. Germline-derived CDR1 and CDR2 are SNHLY and FYNNEI. CDR3 length: 14 residues. CDR3 coding DNA: TGTGCCAGCAGCCTTGGGACTAGCGGGGGCGAGCAGTACTTC. It codes for CASSLGTSGGEQYF.

The chain has TRBV20-1 and TRBJ2-7, with a tentative D call TRBD1 (6 bases). Germline assignment: CDR1 DFQATT and CDR2 SNEGSKA (reference sequence). This CDR3 contains 17 residues. V was clipped by 5 bases and J by 0 bases, with 23 bases between them. CDR3 nucleotides: TGCAGTGCTCTTAAAGCGCCGGGACAAAGGAGCTCCTACGAGCAGTACTTC. Its protein is CSALKAPGQRSSYEQYF.

The genes are TRBV12-5 and TRBJ2-1; D unresolved. Germline values: CDR1 LGHNT, CDR2 FRNRAP. V lost 6 bases and J lost 5, with 8 bases in between. The CDR3 loop spans 12 amino acids. This chain's CDR3 is CASGLPHNEQFF. The CDR3 region has the DNA TGTGCTAGTGGACTTCCACACAATGAGCAGTTCTTC.

This chain joins TRBV9 and TRBJ2-7, with D tentatively TRBD2 (6 bases). V gave up 4 bases and J gave up 3 bases, with 17 bases separating them. Per germline, CDR1 SGDLS and CDR2 YYNGEE. The CDR3 contains 15 residues. DNA for the CDR3: TGTGCCAGCAGCACCGGGGAGGAGGGCCTCTACGAGCAGTACTTC. Protein product: CASSTGEEGLYEQYF.

Only a few counts were recorded for this clonotype. Here the CDR3 reads CASSQDIGASYGYTF. Written as DNA, the CDR3 is TGCGCCAGCAGCCAAGATATTGGGGCCAGCTATGGCTACACCTTC. The chain links TRBV4-1 to TRBJ1-2; D perhaps matches TRBD1 (5 bases). Deletions cut 0 bases from V and 4 bases from J, with 12 bases between. CDR3 length: 15 amino acids. From germline, CDR1 is MGHRA and CDR2 YSYEKL.

The chain has TRBV7-2 and TRBJ1-2; D is perhaps TRBD1 (5 bases). The V gene's germline CDR1 is SGHTA and CDR2 FQGNSA. Trimming shortened V by 0 bases and J by 2 bases, and 10 bases separated the two germline ends. CDR3 length: 15 residues. The CDR3 reads CASSLAPGWNYGYTF. The CDR3 region has the DNA TGTGCCAGCAGCTTAGCCCCAGGGTGGAACTATGGCTACACCTTC.

At least ten counts were recorded for this clonotype. This rearrangement joins TRBV29-1 to TRBJ2-7, with D perhaps matching TRBD2 (6 bases). CDR3 length: 11 amino acids. Per the germline V gene, CDR1 is SQVTM and CDR2 is ANQGSEA. V lost 7 bases, J lost 3 bases, and 10 bases lay in between. CDR3 bases: TGCAGCGGGCGGGATCACTACGAGCAGTACTTC. Residues: CSGRDHYEQYF.

A few counts support this clonotype. At one end the junction does not follow the germline gene, possibly because of a read error. The J gene is TRBJ1-2, the V gene TRBV9; TRBD1 aligns across 7 bases. In germline, CDR1 is SGDLS, CDR2 YYNGEE. The CDR3 extends over 15 amino acids. CDR3 protein: CASSPGGGRSYGYTF. In nucleotides, the CDR3 is TGTGCCAGCAGTCCAGGGGGGGGCCGGAGCTATGGATACACCTTC.

V usage is TRBV29-1 and J usage is TRBJ1-1, with 10 nucleotides matching TRBD1. The CDR3 is made up of 14 amino acids. Germline V gene lookup returns CDR1 SQVTM and CDR2 ANQGSEA. V gave up 7 bases and J gave up 4 bases; unmatched junction bases: 9. CDR3 residues: CSAPRQGAGTEAFF. The CDR3, as DNA: TGCAGCGCCCCAAGACAGGGGGCGGGCACTGAAGCTTTCTTT.

The chain couples TRBV2 to TRBJ2-2; 9 positions agree with TRBD2. From germline, CDR1 is SNHLY and CDR2 FYNNEI. There are 14 residues in the CDR3. The V segment lost 4 bases and the J segment 6 bases; nucleotides outside the gene matches: 3. The CDR3 region is CASSGGGAPGELFF. CDR3 coding DNA: TGTGCCAGCAGTGGCGGGGGGGCCCCCGGGGAGCTGTTTTTT.

The genes are TRBV6-5 and TRBJ2-3; 9 bases fit TRBD2. Per the germline V gene, CDR1 is MNHEY and CDR2 is SVGAGI. CDR3 length: 17 amino acids. The ends lost 0 bases at V and 4 bases at J; junction bases unmatched: 8. Here the CDR3 DNA reads TGTGCCAGCAGTTACTCTAGATTAGCGGGGGTAGCAGATACGCAGTATTTT. Translated: CASSYSRLAGVADTQYF.

This clonotype showed up just a few times. The chain uses TRBV20-1 and TRBJ2-1; D is unresolved. Trimming removed 6 bases at V and 7 bases at J, with 19 bases between. The germline V gene encodes CDR1 DFQATT and CDR2 SNEGSKA (reference sequence). The CDR3 spans 14 residues. This CDR3 reads CSADPDWVENEQFF. The CDR3 DNA reads as TGCAGTGCAGACCCAGACTGGGTAGAAAATGAGCAGTTCTTC.

V usage is TRBV9 and J usage is TRBJ1-1; 7 bases are shared with TRBD1. The V and J ends lost 3 bases and 5 bases, in that order; junction bases with no gene match: 13. Germline V gene data show CDR1 as SGDLS and CDR2 as YYNGEE. This CDR3 contains 16 residues. The CDR3 spells CASSARGGGAGTEAFF. CDR3 nucleotide sequence: TGTGCCAGCAGCGCCCGAGGAGGGGGCGCAGGGACTGAAGCTTTCTTT.

This clonotype was recorded a few times. The chain carries TRBV4-3 and TRBJ2-3; 7 nucleotides line up with TRBD2. The CDR3 length is 16 residues. The germline CDR1 and CDR2 sequences are LGHNA and YSLEER. Trimming took 0 bases from V and 3 from J; bases not matched to a gene: 6. The CDR3: CASSQDAGVGTDTQYF. The CDR3, as DNA: TGCGCCAGCAGCCAAGATGCGGGGGTGGGAACAGATACGCAGTATTTT.

This clonotype was seen a few times. This sequence joins TRBV25-1 and TRBJ2-7; 9 positions agree with TRBD2. Germline-derived CDR1 and CDR2 are MGHDK and SYGVNS. This CDR3 region has 17 residues. The V and J ends lost 2 bases and 7 bases, in that order; junction bases with no gene match: 15. The CDR3 nucleotides are TGTGCCAGCAGTGAAACGGGGCTAGCGGGACCCGTCGGGGAGCAGTACTTC. Translated: CASSETGLAGPVGEQYF.